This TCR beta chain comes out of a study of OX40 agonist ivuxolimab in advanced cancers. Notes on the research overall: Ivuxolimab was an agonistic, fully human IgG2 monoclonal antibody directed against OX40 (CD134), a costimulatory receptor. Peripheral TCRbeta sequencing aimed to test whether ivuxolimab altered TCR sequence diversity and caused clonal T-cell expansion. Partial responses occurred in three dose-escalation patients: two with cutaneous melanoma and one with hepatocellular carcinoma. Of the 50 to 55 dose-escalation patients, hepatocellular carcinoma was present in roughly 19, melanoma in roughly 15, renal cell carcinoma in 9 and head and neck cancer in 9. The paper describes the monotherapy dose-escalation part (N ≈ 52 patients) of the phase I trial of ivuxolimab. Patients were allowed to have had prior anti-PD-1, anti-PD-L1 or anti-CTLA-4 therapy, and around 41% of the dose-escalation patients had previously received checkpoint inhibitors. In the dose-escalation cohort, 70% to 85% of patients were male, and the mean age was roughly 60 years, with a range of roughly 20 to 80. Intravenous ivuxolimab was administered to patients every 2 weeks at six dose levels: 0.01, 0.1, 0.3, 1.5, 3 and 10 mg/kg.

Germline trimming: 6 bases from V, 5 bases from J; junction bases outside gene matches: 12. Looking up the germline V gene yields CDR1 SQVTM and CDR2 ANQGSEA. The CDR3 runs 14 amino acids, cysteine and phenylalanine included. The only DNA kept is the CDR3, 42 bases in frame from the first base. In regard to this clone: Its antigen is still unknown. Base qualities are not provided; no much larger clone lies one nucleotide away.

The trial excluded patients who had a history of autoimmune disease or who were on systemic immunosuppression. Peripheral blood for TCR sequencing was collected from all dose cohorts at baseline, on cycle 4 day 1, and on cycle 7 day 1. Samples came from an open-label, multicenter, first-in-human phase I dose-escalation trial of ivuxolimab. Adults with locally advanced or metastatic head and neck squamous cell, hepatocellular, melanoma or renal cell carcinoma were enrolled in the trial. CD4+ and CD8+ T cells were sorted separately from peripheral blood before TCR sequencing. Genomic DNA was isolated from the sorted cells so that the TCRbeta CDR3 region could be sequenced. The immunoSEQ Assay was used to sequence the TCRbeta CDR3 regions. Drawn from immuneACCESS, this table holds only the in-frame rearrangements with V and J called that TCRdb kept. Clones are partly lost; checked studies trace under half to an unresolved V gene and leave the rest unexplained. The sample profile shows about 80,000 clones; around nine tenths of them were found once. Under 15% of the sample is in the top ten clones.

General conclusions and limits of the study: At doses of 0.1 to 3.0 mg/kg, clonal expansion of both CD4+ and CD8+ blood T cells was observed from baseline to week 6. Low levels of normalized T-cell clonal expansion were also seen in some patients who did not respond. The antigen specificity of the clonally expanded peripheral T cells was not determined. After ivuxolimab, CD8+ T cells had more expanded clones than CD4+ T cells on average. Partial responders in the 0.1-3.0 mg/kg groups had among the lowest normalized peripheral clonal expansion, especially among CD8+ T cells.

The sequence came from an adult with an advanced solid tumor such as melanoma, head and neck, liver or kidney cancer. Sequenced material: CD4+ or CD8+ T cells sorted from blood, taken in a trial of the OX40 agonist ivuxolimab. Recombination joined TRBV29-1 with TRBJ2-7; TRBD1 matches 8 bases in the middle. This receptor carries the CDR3 CSVTPGQVAHEQYF. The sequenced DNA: TGCAGCGTGACCCCGGGACAGGTCGCCCACGAGCAGTACTTC.